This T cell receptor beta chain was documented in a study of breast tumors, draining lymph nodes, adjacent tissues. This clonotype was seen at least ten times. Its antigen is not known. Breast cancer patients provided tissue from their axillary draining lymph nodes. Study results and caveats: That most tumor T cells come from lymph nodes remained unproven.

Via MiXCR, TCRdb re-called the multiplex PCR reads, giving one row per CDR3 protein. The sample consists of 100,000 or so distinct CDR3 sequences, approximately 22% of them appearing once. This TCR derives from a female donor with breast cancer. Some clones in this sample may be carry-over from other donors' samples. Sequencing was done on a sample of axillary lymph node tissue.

The CDR3: CASSHLGTRANEQYF. The DNA for the CDR3 is TGTGCCAGCAGTCACCTCGGGACACGGGCAAACGAGCAGTACTTC. The genes are TRBV6-1 and TRBJ2-7, with a tentative D call TRBD1 (6 bases). The V end was cut by 5 bases, the J end by 5 bases, with 19 bases between. The CDR3 is 15 residues long. CDR1 and CDR2 (germline): MNHNS, SASEGT.